This TCR beta chain was identified in a study of cytomegalovirus exposure and HLA in healthy donors. 60 Vbeta and 13 Jbeta primers were used in PCR. Sequencing used immunoSEQ multiplex PCR; TCRdb keeps in-frame clones, though not all of them. This table has under 200,000 clones, around 72% appearing once. CDR1 and CDR2 (germline): SGDLS, YYNGEE. V lost 4 bases and J 2 bases, leaving 22 bases between the germline ends. CDR3 length: 18 residues. Study results and caveats: The HLA-A and HLA-B alleles of most subjects were reportedly predicted accurately from TCR beta sequences. With later analysis, a missense DCLRE1C variant became linked to TCR beta V- and J-gene trimming. As a later analysis showed, several of the most significant clusters appeared to be linked to common viral pathogens.

Notes on this clone: The antigen remains unidentified.

Donors in the study were healthy people who gave bone marrow. The chain recombines TRBV9 with TRBJ2-1; the D gene is possibly TRBD2 (6 bases). This sequence originates from a woman in her 50s in good health and CMV-seropositive. The material sequenced was PBMCs. The CDR3 loop is CASSPGKLTGVPYNEQFF. For the CDR3, the DNA is TGTGCCAGCAGCCCGGGAAAGCTGACGGGAGTACCCTACAATGAGCAGTTCTTC. Drawing the rest from reference TRBV9 and TRBJ2-1, the complete variable domain is DSGVTQTPKHLITATGQRVTLRCSPRSGDLSVYWYQQSLDQGLQFLIQYYNGEERAKGNILERFSAQQFPDLHSELNLSSLELGDSALYFCASSPGKLTGVPYNEQFFGPGTRLTVL.